This is a list of T cell receptor beta chains from one sample in a study of early T cells in non-severe SARS-CoV-2 infection. TCRdb independently ran MiXCR on the 5' RACE reads; one entry per CDR3 protein. Among approximately 63,000 distinct CDR3 sequences, about 6% were seen once, and the ten largest hold about 3%. Here the sequenced sample was whole blood, taken at baseline. Receptor source: an adult who was a healthcare worker with PCR-confirmed SARS-CoV-2 infection or an uninfected control (not recorded which). The CDR3 runs from the conserved cysteine through the conserved F or W. The order of the fields is V gene, J gene, D gene, clone size, CDR3 protein, CDR3 DNA. D genes are given only for firm matches. Rows may omit the clone size; those that give it use once, few, many or a size class.

TRBV12-3/TRBV12-4	TRBJ2-3	TRBD1	-	CASLGGRDPWRTQYF	TGTGCCAGCTTAGGGGGCAGGGACCCCTGGCGTACGCAGTATTTT
TRBV6-5	TRBJ2-2	-	-	CASSRGGELFF	TGTGCCAGCTCTCGGGGCGGGGAGCTGTTTTTT
TRBV5-1	TRBJ2-7	-	many	CASSPGRQVNSYEQYF	TGCGCCAGCAGCCCCGGGCGACAGGTGAACTCCTACGAGCAGTACTTC
TRBV4-3	TRBJ1-2	-	many	CASSQPNYYGYTF	TGCGCCAGCAGCCAACCGAATTACTATGGCTACACCTTC
TRBV27	TRBJ1-2	-	few	CASSLSPSENYGYTF	TGTGCCAGCAGTTTATCACCTTCAGAGAACTATGGCTACACCTTC
TRBV6-4	TRBJ2-3	TRBD2	many	CASSDGGSTDTQYF	TGTGCCAGCAGTGACGGCGGGAGTACAGATACGCAGTATTTT
TRBV5-1	TRBJ2-7	-	many	CASSLGDPRVYEQYF	TGCGCCAGCAGCTTGGGGGATCCACGGGTCTACGAGCAGTACTTC
TRBV19	TRBJ1-5	-	many	CASSIMATQPQHF	TGTGCCAGTAGTATAATGGCGACTCAGCCCCAGCATTTT
TRBV20-1	TRBJ2-1	TRBD2	many	CSAKPAGGRASYNEQFF	TGCAGTGCCAAGCCGGCCGGCGGGAGGGCCTCCTACAATGAGCAGTTCTTC
TRBV2	TRBJ2-2	-	-	CASSVNRDGTGELFF	TGTGCCAGCAGTGTGAACAGGGACGGCACCGGGGAGCTGTTTTTT
TRBV3-1	TRBJ2-7	TRBD2	-	CASSHSGLASYEQYF	TGTGCCAGCAGCCATAGCGGACTAGCGTCTTACGAGCAGTACTTC
TRBV10-2	TRBJ2-2	TRBD1	many	CASRGDRYTGELFF	TGCGCCAGCAGAGGGGACAGGTACACCGGGGAGCTGTTTTTT
TRBV20-1	TRBJ2-7	-	-	CSARSDDYEQYF	TGCAGTGCTAGGTCCGATGACTACGAGCAGTACTTC
TRBV12-3/TRBV12-4	TRBJ2-2	-	many	CASSPATTNTGELFF	TGTGCCAGCAGCCCCGCGACTACGAACACCGGGGAGCTGTTTTTT
TRBV5-4	TRBJ1-6	TRBD1	-	CASSGQGYNSPLHF	TGTGCCAGCAGCGGACAGGGTTACAATTCACCCCTCCACTTT
TRBV20-1	TRBJ1-5	-	many	CSAIRGLSNQPQHF	TGCAGTGCCATCAGGGGTTTAAGCAATCAGCCCCAGCATTTT
TRBV6-6	TRBJ2-7	TRBD2	many	CASRQGLAGGYEQYF	TGTGCCAGCAGGCAGGGCCTAGCGGGAGGGTACGAGCAGTACTTC
TRBV7-2	TRBJ2-7	-	-	CASSSSPRDYEQYF	TGTGCCAGCAGCTCAAGCCCGAGAGACTACGAGCAGTACTTC
TRBV12-3/TRBV12-4	TRBJ1-5	TRBD1	many	CASSLQGPSNQPQHF	TGTGCCAGCAGTCTACAGGGGCCCAGCAATCAGCCCCAGCATTTT
TRBV6-2/TRBV6-3	TRBJ2-1	-	many	CASSYSLSSGKTVYYNEQFF	TGTGCCAGCAGTTACTCGTTAAGTTCCGGGAAGACCGTTTACTACAATGAGCAGTTCTTC
TRBV7-2	TRBJ2-7	-	few	CASSWTGRSGAYEQYF	TGTGCCAGCAGCTGGACAGGGAGAAGCGGGGCCTACGAGCAGTACTTC
TRBV15	TRBJ2-1	-	many	CATSRVAYNEQFF	TGTGCCACCAGCAGAGTTGCCTACAATGAGCAGTTCTTC
TRBV10-3	TRBJ2-5	TRBD2	few	CASGLAVQETQYF	TGTGCCAGCGGACTAGCGGTCCAAGAGACCCAGTACTTC
TRBV20-1	TRBJ2-3	-	many	CSARGTDISTDTQYF	TGCAGTGCTAGAGGGACCGATATTTCTACAGATACGCAGTATTTT
TRBV29-1	TRBJ1-5	-	-	CSVGSGVQPQHF	TGCAGCGTGGGTTCAGGGGTTCAGCCCCAGCATTTT